The clone carrying this T cell receptor beta chain was detected ten times or more. This record belongs to a study of Graves' ophthalmopathy and Graves' hyperthyroidism. Per germline, CDR1 MDHEN and CDR2 SYDVKM. V lost 4 bases and J lost 1; bases outside the gene matches: 5. CDR3 size: 15 residues. The TCR beta CDR3 regions underwent amplification from RNA transcripts. The authors performed first-round RT-PCR with HTBI primers and then a second-round multiplex PCR. TCRdb reprocessed the multiplex PCR reads with MiXCR, giving one entry per CDR3 protein. The data hold a few hundred thousand distinct CDR3 sequences, with about 16% observed a single time.

Sequenced material: peripheral blood. The chain carries TRBV28 and TRBJ2-5; 8 bases map to TRBD1. The TCR comes from a woman under 30 with Graves' ophthalmopathy. CDR3 residues: CASSWTGRTQETQYF. The CDR3, as DNA: TGTGCCAGCAGTTGGACAGGGAGAACCCAAGAGACCCAGTACTTC.